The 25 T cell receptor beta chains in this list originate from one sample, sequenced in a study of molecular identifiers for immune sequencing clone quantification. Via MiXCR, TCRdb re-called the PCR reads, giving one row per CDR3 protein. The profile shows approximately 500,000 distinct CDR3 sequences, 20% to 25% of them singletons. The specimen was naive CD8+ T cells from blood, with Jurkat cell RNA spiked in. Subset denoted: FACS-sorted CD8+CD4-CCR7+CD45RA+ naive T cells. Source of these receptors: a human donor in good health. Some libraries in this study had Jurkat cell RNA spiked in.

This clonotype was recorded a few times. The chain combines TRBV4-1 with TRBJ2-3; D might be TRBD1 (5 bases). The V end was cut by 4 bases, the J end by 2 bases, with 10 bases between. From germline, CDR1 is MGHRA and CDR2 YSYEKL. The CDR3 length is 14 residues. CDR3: CASSPDTNTDTQYF. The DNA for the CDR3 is TGCGCCAGCAGCCCGGACACTAACACAGATACGCAGTATTTT.

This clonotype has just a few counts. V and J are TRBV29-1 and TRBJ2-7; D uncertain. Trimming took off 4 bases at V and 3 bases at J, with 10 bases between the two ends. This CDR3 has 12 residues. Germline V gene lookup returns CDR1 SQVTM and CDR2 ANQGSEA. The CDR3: CSVAGKNYEQYF. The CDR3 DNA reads TGCAGCGTTGCGGGCAAGAACTACGAGCAGTACTTC.

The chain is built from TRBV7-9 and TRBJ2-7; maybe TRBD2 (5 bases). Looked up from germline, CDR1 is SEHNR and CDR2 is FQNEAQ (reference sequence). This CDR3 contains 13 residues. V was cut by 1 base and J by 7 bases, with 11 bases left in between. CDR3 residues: CASSLVSGLEQYF. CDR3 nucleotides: TGTGCCAGCAGCTTAGTTTCGGGGTTGGAGCAGTACTTC.

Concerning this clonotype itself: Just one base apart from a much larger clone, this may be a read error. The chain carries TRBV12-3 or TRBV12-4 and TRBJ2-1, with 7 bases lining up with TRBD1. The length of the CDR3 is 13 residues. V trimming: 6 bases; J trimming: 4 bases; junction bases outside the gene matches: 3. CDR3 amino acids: CASSTGQYNEQFF. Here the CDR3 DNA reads TGTGCCAGCAGCACGGGACAGTACAATGAGCAGTTCTTC.

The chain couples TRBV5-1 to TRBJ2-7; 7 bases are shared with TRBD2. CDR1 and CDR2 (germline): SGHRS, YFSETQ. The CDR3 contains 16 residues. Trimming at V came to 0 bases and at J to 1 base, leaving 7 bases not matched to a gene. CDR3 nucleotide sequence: TGCGCCAGCAGCTTGGCCGGCAGGGACTATTCCTACGAGCAGTACTTC. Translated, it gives CASSLAGRDYSYEQYF. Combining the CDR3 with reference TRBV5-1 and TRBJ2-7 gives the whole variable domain KAGVTQTPRYLIKTRGQQVTLSCSPISGHRSVSWYQQTPGQGLQFLFEYFSETQRNKGNFPGRFSGRQFSNSRSEMNVSTLELGDSALYLCASSLAGRDYSYEQYFGPGTRLTVT.

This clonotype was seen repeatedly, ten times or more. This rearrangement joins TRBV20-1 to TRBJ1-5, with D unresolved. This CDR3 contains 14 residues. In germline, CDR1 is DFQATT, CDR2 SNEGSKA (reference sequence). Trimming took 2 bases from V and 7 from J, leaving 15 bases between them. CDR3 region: CSARWVGKGQPQHF. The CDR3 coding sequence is TGCAGTGCTAGATGGGTAGGGAAAGGACAGCCCCAGCATTTT.

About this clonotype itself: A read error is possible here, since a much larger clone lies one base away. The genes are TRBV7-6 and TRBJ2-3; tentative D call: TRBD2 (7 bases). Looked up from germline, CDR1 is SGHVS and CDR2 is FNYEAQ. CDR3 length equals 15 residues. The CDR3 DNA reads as TGTGCCGGCAGCTTAGGCGGGGGCCTGGCAGATACGCAGTATTTT. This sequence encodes CAGSLGGGLADTQYF.

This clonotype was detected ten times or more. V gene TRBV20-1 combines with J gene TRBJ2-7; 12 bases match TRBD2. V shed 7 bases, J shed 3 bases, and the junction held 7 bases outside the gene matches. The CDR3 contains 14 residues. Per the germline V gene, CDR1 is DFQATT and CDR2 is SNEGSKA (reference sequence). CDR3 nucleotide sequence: TGCAGTGTCCCCGGACTAGCGGGGATCTACGAGCAGTACTTC. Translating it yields CSVPGLAGIYEQYF.

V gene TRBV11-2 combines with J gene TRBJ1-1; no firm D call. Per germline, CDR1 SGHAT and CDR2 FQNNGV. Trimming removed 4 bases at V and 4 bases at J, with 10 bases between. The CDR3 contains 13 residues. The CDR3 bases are TGTGCCAGCAGCTCAGACTGGTCCACTGAAGCTTTCTTT. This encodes CASSSDWSTEAFF. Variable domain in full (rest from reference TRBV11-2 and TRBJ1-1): EAGVAQSPRYKIIEKRQSVAFWCNPISGHATLYWYQQILGQGPKLLIQFQNNGVVDDSQLPKDRFSAERLKGVDSTLKIQPAKLEDSAVYLCASSSDWSTEAFFGQGTRLTVV.

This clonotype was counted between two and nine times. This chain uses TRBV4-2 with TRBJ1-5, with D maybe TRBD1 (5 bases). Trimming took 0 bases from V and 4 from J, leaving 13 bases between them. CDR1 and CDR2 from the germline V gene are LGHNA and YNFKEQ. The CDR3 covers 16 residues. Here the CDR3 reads CASSQDTRGTNQPQHF. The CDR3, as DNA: TGTGCCAGCAGCCAAGATACCCGGGGGACGAATCAGCCCCAGCATTTT.

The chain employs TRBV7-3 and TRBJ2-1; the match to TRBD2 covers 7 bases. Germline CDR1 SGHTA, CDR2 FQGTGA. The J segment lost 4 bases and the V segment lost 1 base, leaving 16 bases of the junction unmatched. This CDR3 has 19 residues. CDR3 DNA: TGTGCCAGCAGCTTAAAGGGAGGGAGTCCTAGCGGACCTTACAATGAGCAGTTCTTC. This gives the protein CASSLKGGSPSGPYNEQFF.

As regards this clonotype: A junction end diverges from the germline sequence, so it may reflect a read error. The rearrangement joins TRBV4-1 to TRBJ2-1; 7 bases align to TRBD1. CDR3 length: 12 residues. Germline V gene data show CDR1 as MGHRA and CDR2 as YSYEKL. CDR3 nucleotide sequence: TGCGCCGGCAGCCCAGGGGGCAATGAGCAGTTCTTC. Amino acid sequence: CAGSPGGNEQFF.

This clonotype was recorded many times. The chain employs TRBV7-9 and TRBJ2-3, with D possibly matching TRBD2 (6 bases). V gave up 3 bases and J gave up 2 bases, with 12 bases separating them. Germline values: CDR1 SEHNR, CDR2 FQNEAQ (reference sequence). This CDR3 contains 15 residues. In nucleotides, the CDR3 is TGTGCCAGCAGCTTCTCGACGGGAGCCACAGATACGCAGTATTTT. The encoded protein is CASSFSTGATDTQYF.

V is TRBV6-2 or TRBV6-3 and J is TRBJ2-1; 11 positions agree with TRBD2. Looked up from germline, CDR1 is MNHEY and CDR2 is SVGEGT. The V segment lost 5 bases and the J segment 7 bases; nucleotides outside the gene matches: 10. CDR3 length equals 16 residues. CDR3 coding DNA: TGTGCCAGCAGTCAAAAACTAGCGGGGGTGGGTAATGAGCAGTTCTTC. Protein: CASSQKLAGVGNEQFF.

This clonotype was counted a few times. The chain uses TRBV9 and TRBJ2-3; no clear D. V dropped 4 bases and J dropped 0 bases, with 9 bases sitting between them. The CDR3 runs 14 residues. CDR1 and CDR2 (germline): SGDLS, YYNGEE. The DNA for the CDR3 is TGTGCCAGCAGCCCCTACAGCAGCACAGATACGCAGTATTTT. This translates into CASSPYSSTDTQYF.

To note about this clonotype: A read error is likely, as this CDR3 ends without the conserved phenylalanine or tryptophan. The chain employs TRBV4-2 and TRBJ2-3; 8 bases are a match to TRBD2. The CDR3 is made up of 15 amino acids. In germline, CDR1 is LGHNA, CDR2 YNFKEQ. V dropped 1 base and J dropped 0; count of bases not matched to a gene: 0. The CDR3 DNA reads TGTGCCAGCAGCCAAGTAGCGGGGAGCACAGATACGCAGTATTGT. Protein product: CASSQVAGSTDTQYC.

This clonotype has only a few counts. Here the CDR3 DNA reads TGTGCCAGCAGTTACCCAATGGGACGGGGCTACGAGCAGTACTTC. It is translated as CASSYPMGRGYEQYF. The V and J genes are TRBV6-5 and TRBJ2-7; perhaps D is TRBD1 or TRBD2 (5 bases each). V was shortened by 2 bases and J by 3 bases, with 14 bases between the two germline ends. Germline CDR1 reads MNHEY; CDR2 reads SVGAGI. CDR3 size: 15 residues.

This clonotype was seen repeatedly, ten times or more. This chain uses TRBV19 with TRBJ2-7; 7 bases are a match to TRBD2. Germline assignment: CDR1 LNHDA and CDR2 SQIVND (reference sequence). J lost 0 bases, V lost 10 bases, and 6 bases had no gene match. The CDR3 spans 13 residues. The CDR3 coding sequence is TGTGCCACCTCGGGAGGCACCTCCTACGAGCAGTACTTC. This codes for CATSGGTSYEQYF.

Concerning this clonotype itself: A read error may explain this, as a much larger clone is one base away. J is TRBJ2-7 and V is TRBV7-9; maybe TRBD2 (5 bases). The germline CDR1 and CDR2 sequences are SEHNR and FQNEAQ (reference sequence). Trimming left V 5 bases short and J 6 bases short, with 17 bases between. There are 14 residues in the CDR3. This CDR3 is CASSQTGFEVEQYF. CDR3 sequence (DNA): TGTGCCAGCAGCCAGACGGGGTTTGAGGTCGAGCAGTACTTC.

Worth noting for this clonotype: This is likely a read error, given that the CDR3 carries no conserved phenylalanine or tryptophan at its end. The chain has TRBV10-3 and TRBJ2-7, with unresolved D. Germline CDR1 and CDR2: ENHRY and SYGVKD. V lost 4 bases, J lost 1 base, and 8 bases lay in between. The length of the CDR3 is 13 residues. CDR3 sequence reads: CAISATASYEQYL. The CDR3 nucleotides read TGTGCCATCAGTGCGACGGCTTCCTACGAGCAGTACCTC.

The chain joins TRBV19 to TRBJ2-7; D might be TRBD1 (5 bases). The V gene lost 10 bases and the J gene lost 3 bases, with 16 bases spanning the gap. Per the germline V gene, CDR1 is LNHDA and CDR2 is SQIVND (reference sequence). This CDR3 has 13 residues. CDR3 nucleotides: TGTGCCACGAGCTGGGGCGCCAGCTACGAGCAGTACTTC. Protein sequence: CATSWGASYEQYF. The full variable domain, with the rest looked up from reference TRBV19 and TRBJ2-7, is DGGITQSPKYLFRKEGQNVTLSCEQNLNHDAMYWYRQDPGQGLRLIYYSQIVNDFQKGDIAEGYSVSREKKESFPLTVTSAQKNPTAFYLCATSWGASYEQYFGPGTRLTVT.

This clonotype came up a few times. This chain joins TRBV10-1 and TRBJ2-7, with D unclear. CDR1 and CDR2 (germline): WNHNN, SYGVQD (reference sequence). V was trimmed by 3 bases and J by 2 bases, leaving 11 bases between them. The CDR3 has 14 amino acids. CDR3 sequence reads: CASSDKARTYEQYF. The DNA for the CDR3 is TGCGCCAGCAGTGATAAGGCTCGAACCTACGAGCAGTACTTC.

The CDR3 here is CASSYSTGGTNEKLFF. The CDR3 DNA follows: TGTGCCAGCAGTTACTCCACAGGGGGAACTAATGAAAAACTGTTTTTT. The rearrangement links TRBV6-5 to TRBJ1-4; 8 bases are a match to TRBD1. Trimming cost V 0 bases and J 1 base; bases outside gene matches: 1. This CDR3 is built from 16 residues. CDR1 is MNHEY, CDR2 SVGAGI, per germline.

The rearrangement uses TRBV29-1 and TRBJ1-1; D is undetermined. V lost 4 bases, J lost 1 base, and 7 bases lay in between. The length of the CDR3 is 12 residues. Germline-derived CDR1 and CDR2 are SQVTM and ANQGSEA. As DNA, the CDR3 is TGCAGCGTTGTGGACGGGAACACTGAAGCTTTCTTT. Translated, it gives CSVVDGNTEAFF. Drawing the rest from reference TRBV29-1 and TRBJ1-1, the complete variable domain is SAVISQKPSRDICQRGTSLTIQCQVDSQVTMMFWYRQQPGQSLTLIATANQGSEATYESGFVIDKFPISRPNLTFSTLTVSNMSPEDSSIYLCSVVDGNTEAFFGQGTRLTVV.

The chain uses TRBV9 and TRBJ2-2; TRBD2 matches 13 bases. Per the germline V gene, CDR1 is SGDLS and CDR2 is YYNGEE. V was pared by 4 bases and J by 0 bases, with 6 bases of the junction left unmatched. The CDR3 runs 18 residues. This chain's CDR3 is CASSTTGTSGTNTGELFF. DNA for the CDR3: TGTGCCAGCAGCACGACAGGGACTAGCGGGACGAACACCGGGGAGCTGTTTTTT.